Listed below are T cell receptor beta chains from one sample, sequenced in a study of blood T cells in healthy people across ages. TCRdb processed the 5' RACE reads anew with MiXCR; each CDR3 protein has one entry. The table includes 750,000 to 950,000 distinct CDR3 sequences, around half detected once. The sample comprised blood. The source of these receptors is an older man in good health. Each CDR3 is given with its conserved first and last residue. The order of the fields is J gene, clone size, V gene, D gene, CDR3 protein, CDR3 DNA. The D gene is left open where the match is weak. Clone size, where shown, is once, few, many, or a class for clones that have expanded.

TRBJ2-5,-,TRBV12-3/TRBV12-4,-,CASRSGIVQETQYF,TGTGCCAGCCGGTCCGGTATCGTCCAAGAGACCCAGTACTTC
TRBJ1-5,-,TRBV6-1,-,CAISEVQPQHF,TGTGCCATCAGTGAAGTCCAGCCCCAGCATTTT
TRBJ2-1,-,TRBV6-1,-,CASSPPYRAYNEQFF,TGTGCCAGCAGTCCCCCATACAGGGCCTACAATGAGCAGTTCTTC
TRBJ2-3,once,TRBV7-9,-,CASSLDGEDTQYF,TGTGCCAGCAGCTTAGATGGGGAGGATACGCAGTATTTT
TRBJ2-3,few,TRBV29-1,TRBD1,CSVLDRGPRDAYF,TGCAGCGTTCTGGACAGGGGGCCCAGAGACGCGTATTTT
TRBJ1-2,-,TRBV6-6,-,CASSLFEGYGYTF,TGTGCCAGCAGCCTCTTCGAGGGCTATGGCTACACCTTC
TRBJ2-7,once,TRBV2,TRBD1,CASEGQVLEQYF,TGTGCCAGCGAGGGACAGGTCCTCGAGCAGTACTTC
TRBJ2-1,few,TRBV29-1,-,CSVQPYRLNEQFF,TGCAGCGTTCAACCCTATCGCCTCAATGAGCAGTTCTTC
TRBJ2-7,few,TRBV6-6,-,CASSSGGGTDEQYF,TGTGCCAGCAGTTCCGGGGGAGGAACGGACGAGCAGTACTTC
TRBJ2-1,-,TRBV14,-,CASSPSGSYYNEQFF,TGTGCCAGCAGCCCTTCAGGGTCTTACTACAATGAGCAGTTCTTC
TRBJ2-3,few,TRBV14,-,CASSQVGARYAYF,TGTGCCAGCAGCCAAGTGGGGGCCCGATACGCGTATTTT
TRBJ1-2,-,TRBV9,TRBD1,CASSVVGQDYGYTF,TGTGCCAGCAGCGTAGTCGGACAGGACTATGGCTACACCTTC
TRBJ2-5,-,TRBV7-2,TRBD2,CASSLEQAGPQYF,TGTGCCAGCAGCTTAGAACAAGCGGGGCCCCAGTACTTC
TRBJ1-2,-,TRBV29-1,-,CSARTALGGYTF,TGCAGCGCCAGGACAGCTTTAGGGGGCTACACCTTC
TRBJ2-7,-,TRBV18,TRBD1,CASSPPPGTGIYEQYF,TGTGCCAGCTCACCACCCCCCGGGACAGGAATCTACGAGCAGTACTTC
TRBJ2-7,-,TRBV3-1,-,CASSQDQPGQAYEQYF,TGTGCCAGCAGCCAAGATCAGCCCGGACAAGCCTACGAGCAGTACTTC
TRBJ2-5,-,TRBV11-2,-,CASSLPQEQYF,TGTGCCAGCAGCTTACCCCAGGAGCAGTACTTC
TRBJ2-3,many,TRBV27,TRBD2,CASSLGRGTDTQYF,TGTGCCAGCAGTTTAGGGAGGGGCACAGATACGCAGTATTTT
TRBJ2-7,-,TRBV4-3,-,CASSQERQVPYEQYF,TGCGCCAGCAGCCAAGAACGTCAGGTTCCCTACGAGCAGTACTTC
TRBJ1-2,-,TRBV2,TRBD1,CASRSTGVYGYTF,TGTGCCAGTCGAAGCACAGGGGTTTACGGCTACACCTTC
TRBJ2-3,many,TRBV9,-,CASSLQSSTDTQYF,TGTGCCAGCTCTCTACAAAGCAGCACAGATACGCAGTATTTT
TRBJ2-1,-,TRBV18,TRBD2,CASSRSGRSDNEQFF,TGTGCCAGCTCTCGGAGCGGGAGGTCCGACAATGAGCAGTTCTTC
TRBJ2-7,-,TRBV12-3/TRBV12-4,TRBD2,CASSFGSGGNYEQYF,TGTGCCAGCAGCTTCGGGTCGGGAGGGAACTACGAGCAGTACTTC
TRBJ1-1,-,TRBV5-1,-,CASSLGEGTEAFF,TGTGCCAGCAGCTTAGGCGAGGGAACTGAAGCTTTCTTT
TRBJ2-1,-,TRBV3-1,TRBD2,CASSQDPGLAGGSEQFF,TGTGCCAGCAGCCAAGATCCAGGACTAGCGGGAGGTAGTGAGCAGTTCTTC
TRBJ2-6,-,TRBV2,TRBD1,CASSETGVGANVLTF,TGTGCCAGCAGCGAGACAGGGGTAGGGGCCAACGTCCTGACTTTC
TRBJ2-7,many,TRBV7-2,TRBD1,CASSPRDRKGYEQYF,TGTGCCAGCAGCCCCCGGGACAGAAAAGGCTACGAGCAGTACTTC
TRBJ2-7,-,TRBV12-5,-,CASGIRSAVSAYEQYF,TGTGCTAGTGGCATCAGAAGTGCGGTGTCCGCCTACGAGCAGTACTTC
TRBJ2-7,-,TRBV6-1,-,CASSENPGPISYEQYF,TGTGCCAGCAGTGAAAATCCGGGACCGATATCCTACGAGCAGTACTTC
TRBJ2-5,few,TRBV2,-,CASMGGMETQYF,TGTGCCAGCATGGGGGGAATGGAGACCCAGTACTTC
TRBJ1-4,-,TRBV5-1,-,CASSPGRANEKLFF,TGCGCCAGCAGCCCGGGGAGGGCTAATGAAAAACTGTTTTTT
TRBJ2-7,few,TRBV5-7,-,CASSPRDGFIEQYF,TGTGCCAGCAGCCCCAGGGATGGGTTCATCGAGCAGTACTTC
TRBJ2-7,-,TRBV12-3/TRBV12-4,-,CASSKHQLSYEQYF,TGTGCCAGCAGCAAACACCAGTTATCCTACGAGCAGTACTTC
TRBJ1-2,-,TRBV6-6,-,CASSTREGYGYTF,TGTGCCAGCAGTACCCGGGAGGGCTATGGCTACACCTTC
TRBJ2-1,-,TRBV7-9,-,CASSPHRTTHNEQFF,TGTGCCAGCAGCCCGCATAGAACTACTCACAATGAGCAGTTCTTC
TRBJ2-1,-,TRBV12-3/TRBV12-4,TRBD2,CASSSPGLAGDEQFF,TGTGCCAGCAGTTCGCCGGGACTAGCGGGAGATGAGCAGTTCTTC
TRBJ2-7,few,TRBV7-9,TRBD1,CASSGGTGWNHEQYF,TGTGCCAGCAGCGGAGGGACAGGGTGGAACCACGAGCAGTACTTC
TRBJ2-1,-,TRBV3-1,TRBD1,CASSSRQGAGEQFF,TGTGCCAGCAGCAGCCGACAGGGGGCAGGTGAGCAGTTCTTC
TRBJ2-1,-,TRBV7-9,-,CASSSEKSSYNEQFF,TGTGCCAGCAGCTCCGAGAAAAGCTCCTACAATGAGCAGTTCTTC
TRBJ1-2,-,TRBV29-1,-,CSDRDRAFGYTF,TGCAGCGACCGGGACCGAGCCTTCGGCTACACCTTC
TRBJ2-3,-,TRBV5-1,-,CASTLGGVGDTQYF,TGCGCCAGCACCTTGGGCGGGGTCGGAGATACGCAGTATTTT
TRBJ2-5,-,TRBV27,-,CASSYSHLYQETQNF,TGTGCCAGCAGTTACTCACACCTATACCAAGAGACCCAGAACTTC
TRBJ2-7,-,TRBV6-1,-,CASSQGVISYWSYNEQYF,TGTGCCAGCAGTCAAGGCGTCATCTCGTATTGGTCCTACAATGAGCAGTACTTC
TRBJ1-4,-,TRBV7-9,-,CSSSLAREKLFF,TGTTCCAGCAGCTTAGCGCGTGAAAAACTGTTTTTT
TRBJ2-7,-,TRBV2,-,CASREQGIGDEQYF,TGTGCCAGCAGGGAACAGGGTATAGGGGACGAGCAGTACTTC
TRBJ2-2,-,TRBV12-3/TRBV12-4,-,CASYGNGELFF,TGTGCCAGCTATGGGAACGGGGAGCTGTTTTTT
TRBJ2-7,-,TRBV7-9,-,CATDRDGSYNEQYF,TGTGCCACCGACCGGGACGGATCCTACAATGAGCAGTACTTC
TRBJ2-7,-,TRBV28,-,CASNHFRCQVQYF,TGTGCCAGCAACCACTTCCGCTGTCAAGTCCAGTACTTC
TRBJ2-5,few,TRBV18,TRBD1,CASSPGQGAKETQYF,TGTGCCAGCTCGCCGGGACAGGGGGCTAAAGAGACCCAGTACTTC
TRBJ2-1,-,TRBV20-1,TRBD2,CSAGLGAGGVYNEQFF,TGCAGTGCCGGCCTTGGGGCGGGAGGGGTCTACAATGAGCAGTTCTTC
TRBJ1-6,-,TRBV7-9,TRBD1,CASSPQGLQFTLHF,TGTGCCAGCAGCCCACAGGGGCTCCAATTCACCCTCCACTTT
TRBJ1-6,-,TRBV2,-,CASTTNSPLHF,TGTGCCAGCACCACTAATTCACCCCTCCACTTT
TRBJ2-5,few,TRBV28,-,CASDSYRETQYF,TGTGCCAGTGACAGCTACAGAGAGACCCAGTACTTC
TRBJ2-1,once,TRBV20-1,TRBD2,CSARAGPGTSNFRVHNEQFF,TGCAGTGCTAGAGCGGGGCCCGGGACTAGTAACTTCCGGGTGCACAATGAGCAGTTCTTC
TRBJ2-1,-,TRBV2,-,CASTLTSSYNEQFF,TGTGCCAGCACCCTGACGAGCTCCTACAATGAGCAGTTCTTC
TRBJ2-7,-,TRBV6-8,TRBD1,CASSLTGGYSSYEQYF,TGTGCCAGCAGCCTTACAGGGGGCTACTCCTCCTACGAGCAGTACTTC
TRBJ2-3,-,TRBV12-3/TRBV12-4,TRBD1,CASSRTGGKDTQYF,TGTGCCAGCAGCCGGACAGGGGGGAAAGATACGCAGTATTTT